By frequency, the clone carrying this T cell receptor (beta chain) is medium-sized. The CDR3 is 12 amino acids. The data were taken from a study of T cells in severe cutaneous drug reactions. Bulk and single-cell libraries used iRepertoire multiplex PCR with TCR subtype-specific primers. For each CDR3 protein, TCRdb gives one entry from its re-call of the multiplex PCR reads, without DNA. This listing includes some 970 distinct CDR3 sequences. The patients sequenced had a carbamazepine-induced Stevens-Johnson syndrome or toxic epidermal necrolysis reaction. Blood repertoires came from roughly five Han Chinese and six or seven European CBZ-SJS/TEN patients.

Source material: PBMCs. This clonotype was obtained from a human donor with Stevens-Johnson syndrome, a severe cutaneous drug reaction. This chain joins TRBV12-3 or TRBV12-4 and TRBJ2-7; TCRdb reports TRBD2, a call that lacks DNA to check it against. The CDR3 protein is CASSRPAGEQYF.